The present TCR beta chain was sequenced within a study of T cell responses to AZD1222 COVID-19 vaccine. TCRdb's table, derived via immunoSEQ multiplex PCR, lists solely in-frame clones and lacks some. The sample records roughly 150,000 clones, about 90% being singletons. With 0 bases removed from V and 4 bases from J, the gap between germline ends came to 12 bases. CDR1 is KGHSH, CDR2 LQKENI, per germline. CDR3 length: 15 amino acids. About this clone itself: The target antigen is unknown.

Points from the study as a whole: Donors were chiefly white British, with a greater number of females, and clonal diversity was perhaps underestimated. Recipients of AZD1222 seropositive at baseline numbered only 6 or 7.

The TCR comes from an adult in good health. Material: peripheral blood, obtained on day 0 of AZD1222 vaccination. The J gene is TRBJ1-2, the V gene TRBV18; no clear D. The CDR3 region is CASSPPVHTIYGYTF. CDR3 nucleotide sequence: TGTGCCAGCTCACCACCGGTTCACACCATCTATGGCTACACCTTC.